The 24 T cell receptor beta chains listed next were all sequenced from one sample in a study of early T cells in non-severe SARS-CoV-2 infection. TCRdb called the 5' RACE reads again in MiXCR, with one record for every CDR3 protein. The table records around 78,000 distinct CDR3 sequences, about 14% of them present only once. Sequencing was performed on whole blood. The source is an adult who was a healthcare worker with PCR-confirmed SARS-CoV-2 infection or an uninfected control (not recorded which).

This clonotype was observed a few times. At one end the junction does not follow the germline gene, possibly because of a read error. The V and J genes are TRBV12-3 or TRBV12-4 and TRBJ2-7, with D perhaps TRBD2 (6 bases). The CDR3 is made up of 10 amino acids. CDR3 nucleotide sequence: TGTGCCAGCAGTTTAAGGAGGGACCCCTTC. Its protein product is CASSLRRDPF.

The genes are TRBV2 and TRBJ2-5; no clear D gene. Germline CDR1 SNHLY, CDR2 FYNNEI. V lost 6 bases, J lost 8 bases, and 13 bases lay in between. The CDR3 contains 12 residues. The CDR3 region has the DNA TGTGCCAGCAGCTCACCGCAGTCCACCCAGTACTTC. Protein product: CASSSPQSTQYF.

This clonotype has more than one count but fewer than ten. This rearrangement joins TRBV19 to TRBJ2-2; 10 nucleotides align to TRBD2. CDR1 is LNHDA, CDR2 SQIVND, per germline (reference sequence). The CDR3 is 17 residues long. After removal of 9 bases from V and 8 bases from J, the junction contained 18 bases not matched to a gene. Here the CDR3 DNA reads TGTGCCAGCCGACGGCGTACCCTAGCGGGAGTTACTGGGGAGCTGTTTTTT. Protein product: CASRRRTLAGVTGELFF.

This clonotype was detected many times. The chain combines TRBV5-1 with TRBJ2-1; unclear D gene. In germline, CDR1 is SGHRS, CDR2 YFSETQ. With 4 bases removed from V and 3 bases from J, the gap between germline ends came to 11 bases. There are 14 residues in the CDR3. The CDR3 sequence is CASSVQGDYNEQFF. The CDR3 nucleotides read TGCGCCAGCAGCGTCCAAGGAGACTACAATGAGCAGTTCTTC. The full variable domain, in which reference TRBV5-1 and TRBJ2-1 provide the parts outside the CDR3, is KAGVTQTPRYLIKTRGQQVTLSCSPISGHRSVSWYQQTPGQGLQFLFEYFSETQRNKGNFPGRFSGRQFSNSRSEMNVSTLELGDSALYLCASSVQGDYNEQFFGPGTRLTVL.

This clonotype was observed at least ten times. CDR3: CASSSDGTAKNIQYF. CDR3 DNA sequence: TGTGCCAGCAGCTCCGACGGGACAGCCAAAAACATTCAGTACTTC. The gene calls are TRBV7-3 and TRBJ2-4; D possibly uses TRBD1 or TRBD2 (5 bases each). Looked up from germline, CDR1 is SGHTA and CDR2 is FQGTGA. Trimming cost V 4 bases and J 0 bases, with 10 bases left between them. This CDR3 has 15 amino acids.

The chain carries TRBV12-3 or TRBV12-4 and TRBJ2-3, with 9 bases lining up with TRBD2. The ends lost 8 bases at V and 4 bases at J; junction bases unmatched: 10. This CDR3 has 15 residues. The CDR3: CASSSGAPLADTQYF. CDR3 coding DNA: TGTGCCAGCTCTAGCGGGGCACCCTTGGCAGATACGCAGTATTTT.

In this sample, this clonotype turned up many times. The CDR3 DNA sequence: TGCAGCGTTGCCCAAAGCGCGAGCTCCTACAATGAGCAGTTCTTC. Its protein product is CSVAQSASSYNEQFF. The genes are TRBV29-1 and TRBJ2-1; unclear D gene. The V end lost 4 bases, the J end lost 0 bases, and 13 bases lay between the germline ends. The CDR3 sequence is 15 residues long. Germline lookup yields CDR1 SQVTM and CDR2 ANQGSEA.

This clonotype was recorded a few times. V and J are TRBV12-3 or TRBV12-4 and TRBJ1-1, with D possibly matching TRBD1 (5 bases). V was cut by 5 bases and J by 1 base, with 5 bases left in between. The length of the CDR3 is 12 residues. In nucleotides, the CDR3 is TGTGCCAGCAGTGGGGGGAACACTGAAGCTTTCTTT. The encoded protein is CASSGGNTEAFF.

The chain employs TRBV28 and TRBJ2-5; D remains ambiguous. Germline V CDR1 and CDR2: MDHEN, SYDVKM. Trimming stripped 6 bases from V and 9 bases from J, with 14 bases between. This CDR3 has 12 amino acids. The CDR3 sequence is CASSSAPRAQYF. The DNA of the CDR3 is TGTGCCAGCAGCTCGGCTCCTCGAGCCCAGTACTTC.

The chain uses TRBV7-3 and TRBJ1-1, with D perhaps matching TRBD1 (5 bases). The CDR3 has 14 residues. V was trimmed by 5 bases and J by 5 bases, leaving 15 bases between them. Germline assignment: CDR1 SGHTA and CDR2 FQGTGA. DNA of the CDR3: TGTGCCAGCAGCCCCATAGGGGAAGGGACTGAAGCTTTCTTT. Protein sequence: CASSPIGEGTEAFF. The variable domain in full, completed from reference TRBV7-3 and TRBJ1-1, reads GAGVSQTPSNKVTEKGKYVELRCDPISGHTALYWYRQSLGQGPEFLIYFQGTGAADDSGLPNDRFFAVRPEGSVSTLKIQRTERGDSAVYLCASSPIGEGTEAFFGQGTRLTVV.

This clonotype was observed a handful of times. The rearrangement uses TRBV5-5 and TRBJ1-1; weak D call: TRBD1 (5 bases). Germline V gene data show CDR1 as SGHKS and CDR2 as YYEKEE (reference sequence). V was clipped by 1 base and J by 4 bases, with 8 bases between them. This CDR3 is built from 13 residues. The CDR3: CASSLWGGTEAFF. CDR3 DNA: TGTGCCAGCAGCTTGTGGGGGGGCACTGAAGCTTTCTTT.

This clonotype was seen only a few times. The chain is built from TRBV6-5 and TRBJ2-5, with TRBD1 identical over 8 bases. V was pared by 4 bases and J by 6 bases, with 4 bases of the junction left unmatched. CDR1 MNHEY and CDR2 SVGAGI come from the germline V gene. This CDR3 is 13 amino acids long. CDR3 DNA sequence: TGTGCCAGCAGTTGGACAGGGAGACAGACCCAGTACTTC. Translated, it gives CASSWTGRQTQYF.

The chain couples TRBV4-2 to TRBJ1-1, with a tentative D call TRBD1 (6 bases). CDR1 and CDR2 from the germline V gene are LGHNA and YNFKEQ. Deletions cut 1 base from V and 7 bases from J, with 19 bases between. The length of the CDR3 is 16 residues. CDR3 sequence reads: CASSQVQGRGSGEAFF. The CDR3 region has the DNA TGTGCCAGCAGCCAAGTTCAAGGCAGGGGTTCGGGTGAAGCTTTCTTT.

At least ten counts were recorded for this clonotype. The chain links TRBV29-1 to TRBJ1-1, with unresolved D. This CDR3 region has 11 residues. CDR1 SQVTM and CDR2 ANQGSEA come from the germline V gene. Trimming took 7 bases from V and 1 from J, leaving 7 bases between them. CDR3 residues: CSGGTNTEAFF. The CDR3 DNA sequence: TGCAGCGGGGGAACGAACACTGAAGCTTTCTTT.

This clonotype was observed at least ten times. The chain employs TRBV29-1 and TRBJ2-7; TRBD1 might be the D (6 bases). CDR3 length equals 12 residues. The V gene's germline CDR1 is SQVTM and CDR2 ANQGSEA. V lost 7 bases and J 2 bases, leaving 12 bases between the germline ends. The CDR3 coding sequence is TGCAGCGCCCGGGACACAGCCTACGAGCAGTACTTC. It is translated as CSARDTAYEQYF.

The V and J genes are TRBV5-1 and TRBJ2-5, with a possible D match to TRBD2 (5 bases). Trimming took off 4 bases at V and 10 bases at J, with 23 bases between the two ends. CDR3 length equals 15 residues. From germline, CDR1 is SGHRS and CDR2 YFSETQ. The CDR3 spells CASSPWRVRERDQYF. CDR3 coding DNA: TGCGCCAGCAGCCCCTGGAGAGTCAGAGAGAGGGACCAGTACTTC.

This clonotype turned up a few times. This chain links TRBV2 with TRBJ1-6; no definite D call. Germline V gene sequence: CDR1 SNHLY, CDR2 FYNNEI. The CDR3 extends over 15 amino acids. V lost 6 bases, J lost 3 bases, and 12 bases lay in between. CDR3 sequence: CASRYTVLYNSPLHF. In nucleotides, the CDR3 is TGTGCCAGCAGATACACGGTCCTCTATAATTCACCCCTCCACTTT.

CDR3 in amino acids: CASSSIGGTSYEQYF. The CDR3 DNA reads as TGTGCCAGCAGCTCAATCGGGGGCACCTCCTACGAGCAGTACTTC. The chain uses TRBV11-2 and TRBJ2-7; D tentatively fits TRBD1 or TRBD2 (6 bases each). Germline values: CDR1 SGHAT, CDR2 FQNNGV. The ends were cut back, 4 bases at V and 0 bases at J, with 13 bases in the middle. The CDR3 is 15 residues long.

This clonotype was detected only a few times. The chain employs TRBV5-4 and TRBJ1-1; D is undetermined. The CDR3 has 15 residues. The ends were cut back, 4 bases at V and 1 base at J, with 14 bases in the middle. Germline V lookup: CDR1 SGHNT, CDR2 YYREEE (reference sequence). CDR3 sequence: CASSPINSGNTEAFF. Written as DNA, the CDR3 is TGTGCCAGCAGCCCCATCAACAGTGGGAACACTGAAGCTTTCTTT. The full variable domain, rest sourced from reference TRBV5-4 and TRBJ1-1, is ETGVTQSPTHLIKTRGQQVTLRCSSQSGHNTVSWYQQALGQGPQFIFQYYREEENGRGNFPPRFSGLQFPNYSSELNVNALELDDSALYLCASSPINSGNTEAFFGQGTRLTVV.

V gene TRBV27 combines with J gene TRBJ2-7, with D maybe TRBD2 (6 bases). The germline gives CDR1 MNHEY, CDR2 SMNVEV (reference sequence). The germline V and J ends were trimmed by 2 bases and 7 bases, with 15 bases remaining between them. CDR3 size: 14 residues. CDR3 region: CASSLRLDLGEQYF. The CDR3 DNA sequence: TGTGCCAGCAGTTTACGACTAGACTTGGGGGAGCAGTACTTC.

This clonotype was recorded at least ten times. The gene calls are TRBV14 and TRBJ1-1; D uncertain. The length of the CDR3 is 13 residues. Trimming shortened V by 1 base and J by 7 bases, and 10 bases separated the two germline ends. CDR1 is SGHDN, CDR2 FVKESK, per germline. CDR3 loop: CASSQALGGEAFF. The DNA of the CDR3 is TGTGCCAGCAGCCAAGCGCTAGGTGGTGAAGCTTTCTTT.

This clonotype was found many times. The chain joins TRBV7-3 to TRBJ2-2; D might be TRBD2 (5 bases). Deletions cut 2 bases from V and 0 bases from J, with 7 bases between. Germline-derived CDR1 and CDR2 are SGHTA and FQGTGA. The CDR3 runs to 15 residues. The CDR3 DNA sequence: TGTGCCAGCAGCTTAGGAGGAGCGAACACCGGGGAGCTGTTTTTT. Its translation is CASSLGGANTGELFF.

This clonotype was detected a few times. This chain connects TRBV20-1 to TRBJ2-1; 8 positions match TRBD2. CDR3 length: 15 amino acids. V dropped 0 bases and J dropped 6; count of bases not matched to a gene: 7. Germline assignment: CDR1 DFQATT and CDR2 SNEGSKA (reference sequence). The CDR3 here is CSAREGGLARNEQFF. The CDR3 coding sequence is TGCAGTGCTAGAGAAGGTGGACTAGCCCGCAATGAGCAGTTCTTC.

The V and J genes are TRBV6-5 and TRBJ2-3; TRBD2 matches 10 bases. Losses at the gene ends were 6 bases for V and 9 bases for J; bases not matched to a gene: 12. The CDR3 has 15 residues. Germline CDR1 is MNHEY and CDR2 is SVGAGI. For the CDR3, the DNA is TGTGCCAGCAGCCTTAGCGGGGGGCTGCCATGGACGCAGTATTTT. It codes for CASSLSGGLPWTQYF.